One and the same sample provided the 21 T cell receptor beta chains below, sequenced in a study of blood T cell repertoires in COVID-19. The method was immunoSEQ multiplex PCR; TCRdb's version includes in-frame clones alone and lacks a portion of them. Of more than 350,000 clones listed, more than 70% are singletons. The sequencing sample was made of peripheral blood. All receptors derive from a woman in her twenties or thirties with COVID-19, enrolled during active disease.

The CDR3 sequence is CASRQGGSGELFF. CDR3 DNA sequence: TGTGCCAGCAGGCAGGGTGGGTCGGGGGAGCTGTTTTTT. The V gene is TRBV12-3 or TRBV12-4, the J gene TRBJ2-2; possible D gene TRBD1, 5 bases. V lost 6 bases, J lost 8 bases, and 13 bases lay in between. This CDR3 comprises 13 residues.

This chain joins TRBV7-2 and TRBJ1-6; the D is unclear. The CDR3 sequence is 12 residues long. V gave up 3 bases and J gave up 7 bases, with 4 bases separating them. Per germline, CDR1 SGHTA and CDR2 FQGNSA. The CDR3 nucleotides are TGTGCCAGCAGCTTTCAGAATTCACCCCTCCACTTT. It encodes CASSFQNSPLHF. Drawing the rest from reference TRBV7-2 and TRBJ1-6, the complete variable domain is GAGVSQSPSNKVTEKGKDVELRCDPISGHTALYWYRQSLGQGLEFLIYFQGNSAPDKSGLPSDRFSAERTGGSVSTLTIQRTQQEDSAVYLCASSFQNSPLHFGNGTRLTVT.

The chain is built from TRBV30 and TRBJ2-1, with D possibly TRBD2 on 6 matching bases. Germline V gene data show CDR1 as GTSNPN and CDR2 as SVGIG (reference sequence). V was trimmed by 3 bases and J by 6 bases, leaving 12 bases between them. The CDR3 has 13 residues. The CDR3: CAWSGDSINEQFF. In DNA, the CDR3 is TGTGCCTGGAGCGGGGACTCGATCAATGAGCAGTTCTTC.

This clone showed up just a few times. The chain links TRBV11-2 to TRBJ2-4; 11 nucleotides align to TRBD1. The CDR3 contains 16 residues. The trim removed 4 bases at V and 4 bases at J, leaving 6 bases unmatched. The germline gives CDR1 SGHAT, CDR2 FQNNGV. CDR3 nucleotides: TGTGCCAGCAGCTCGGACAGGGGGCAGTGGAAAAACATTCAGTACTTC. This codes for CASSSDRGQWKNIQYF.

This sequence joins TRBV4-2 and TRBJ2-7; 10 nucleotides align to TRBD2. CDR1 and CDR2 (germline): LGHNA, YNFKEQ. Germline trimming cut 6 bases from V and 2 bases from J; bases unmatched to any gene: 13. The CDR3 sequence is 17 residues long. The CDR3 sequence is CASRGGASGSTPYEQYF. The CDR3 DNA follows: TGTGCCAGCAGAGGGGGAGCTAGCGGGAGTACCCCCTACGAGCAGTACTTC.

Here the CDR3 DNA reads TGTGCCAGCAGTTACTCGGGACACGATTCACCCCTCCACTTT. Amino acid sequence: CASSYSGHDSPLHF. The rearrangement joins TRBV6-5 to TRBJ1-6; D possibly corresponds to TRBD1 (6 bases). Deletions cut 0 bases from V and 8 bases from J, with 8 bases between. The CDR3 extends over 14 amino acids. The V gene's germline CDR1 is MNHEY and CDR2 SVGAGI.

This rearrangement joins TRBV12-3 or TRBV12-4 to TRBJ2-1; possibly TRBD2 for D (6 bases). This CDR3 region has 13 residues. Trimming stripped 4 bases from V and 7 bases from J, with 11 bases between. CDR3 amino acids: CASSYGSPNEQFF. In DNA, the CDR3 is TGTGCCAGCAGTTACGGGAGTCCAAATGAGCAGTTCTTC.

The chain employs TRBV24-1 and TRBJ1-1; TRBD1 matches 7 bases. The CDR3 extends over 16 amino acids. The V gene end was trimmed by 8 bases and the J gene end by 1 base; junction bases not matched to a gene: 12. The V gene's germline CDR1 is KGHDR and CDR2 SFDVKD. The CDR3 bases are TGTGCCACCAAAGACAACAAACAGGGGAGGAACACTGAAGCTTTCTTT. Translated: CATKDNKQGRNTEAFF.

Of note for this clone: Sequence at one end of the junction differs from germline and may be a read error. The CDR3 here is CASSLGGRGIF. Written as DNA, the CDR3 is TGTGCCAGCAGTTTGGGAGGGAGGGGGATCTTC. V gene TRBV12-3 or TRBV12-4 combines with J gene TRBJ2-1; weak D call: TRBD2 (7 bases). The CDR3 loop spans 11 amino acids.

The V and J genes are TRBV27 and TRBJ2-7; 10 nucleotides agree with TRBD2. The germline V gene has CDR1 MNHEY and CDR2 SMNVEV (reference sequence). This CDR3 spans 16 amino acids. The ends lost 0 bases at V and 7 bases at J; junction bases unmatched: 9. CDR3 region: CASSLSWASGSMEQYF. The CDR3 bases are TGTGCCAGCAGTTTATCCTGGGCTAGCGGGAGCATGGAGCAGTACTTC.

This chain connects TRBV3-1 (or the pseudogene TRBV3-2) to TRBJ1-2; D call uncertain. The ends were cut back, 4 bases at V and 4 bases at J, with 16 bases in the middle. The CDR3 runs 15 residues. Per germline, CDR1 LGHDT and CDR2 YNNKEL (reference sequence). Written as DNA, the CDR3 is TGTGCCAGCAGCCGAGGCGACCTTTTGGGCTATGGCTACACCTTC. Its protein product is CASSRGDLLGYGYTF.

V gene TRBV10-2 combines with J gene TRBJ2-2; 7 positions agree with TRBD2. The CDR3 consists of 15 residues. Trimming at V came to 9 bases and at J to 5 bases, leaving 12 bases not matched to a gene. The germline CDR1 and CDR2 sequences are WSHSY and SAAADI. The CDR3 spells CASLRRQGGTGELFF. CDR3 bases: TGCGCCAGTCTTAGACGGCAGGGAGGGACCGGGGAGCTGTTTTTT.

The gene calls are TRBV6-5 and TRBJ1-1; 7 nucleotides line up with TRBD1. This CDR3 has 14 residues. V lost 2 bases and J lost 4; bases outside the gene matches: 4. From germline, CDR1 is MNHEY and CDR2 SVGAGI. CDR3: CASSYKGASTEAFF. DNA of the CDR3: TGTGCCAGCAGTTACAAGGGGGCGAGCACTGAAGCTTTCTTT.

The chain carries TRBV28 and TRBJ2-5; 9 bases match TRBD1. Unmatched junction bases numbered 7, after V lost 4 bases and J lost 7 bases. This CDR3 region has 14 residues. Looked up from germline, CDR1 is MDHEN and CDR2 is SYDVKM. CDR3 coding DNA: TGTGCCAGCAGTTCTACAGGGGGCGCAGGGACCCAGTACTTC. This translates into CASSSTGGAGTQYF. Looking up the rest from reference TRBV28 and TRBJ2-5 gives the full variable domain: DVKVTQSSRYLVKRTGEKVFLECVQDMDHENMFWYRQDPGLGLRLIYFSYDVKMKEKGDIPEGYSVSREKKERFSLILESASTNQTSMYLCASSSTGGAGTQYFGPGTRLLVL.

Written as DNA, the CDR3 is TGTGCCAGTAGTACCCGGGACAGAGGAATCTACGAGCAGTACTTC. Its protein product is CASSTRDRGIYEQYF. This chain joins TRBV19 and TRBJ2-7, with 7 bases identical to TRBD1. The V gene end was trimmed by 4 bases and the J gene end by 3 bases; junction bases not matched to a gene: 9. The CDR3 sequence is 15 residues long. Germline loops: CDR1 LNHDA, CDR2 SQIVND (reference sequence). Variable domain in full (rest from reference TRBV19 and TRBJ2-7): DGGITQSPKYLFRKEGQNVTLSCEQNLNHDAMYWYRQDPGQGLRLIYYSQIVNDFQKGDIAEGYSVSREKKESFPLTVTSAQKNPTAFYLCASSTRDRGIYEQYFGPGTRLTVT.

The genes are TRBV6-5 and TRBJ1-2; 8 bases are a match to TRBD1. The V gene's germline CDR1 is MNHEY and CDR2 SVGAGI. This CDR3 comprises 14 residues. The J segment lost 8 bases and the V segment lost 1 base, leaving 6 bases of the junction unmatched. This CDR3 reads CASSYLPQGGGYTF. CDR3 bases: TGTGCCAGCAGTTACTTGCCACAGGGGGGAGGCTACACCTTC.

This clone was recorded a few times. DNA for the CDR3: TGTGCCAGCAGTGAGATCGGGACAGCACTCTATGGCTACACCTTC. Residues: CASSEIGTALYGYTF. The chain joins TRBV2 to TRBJ1-2; 7 nucleotides match TRBD1. Germline-derived CDR1 and CDR2 are SNHLY and FYNNEI. The CDR3 consists of 15 residues. V lost 3 bases to trimming and J lost 4 bases; unmatched junction nucleotides: 8.

The chain links TRBV7-3 to TRBJ2-7, with 8 bases matching TRBD2. Germline V lookup: CDR1 SGHTA, CDR2 FQGTGA. Trimming took 4 bases from V and 3 from J; bases not matched to a gene: 8. This CDR3 comprises 15 residues. CDR3 region: CASSSYGGEGYEQYF. CDR3 nucleotide sequence: TGTGCCAGCAGCTCATACGGGGGGGAAGGCTACGAGCAGTACTTC.

V gene TRBV28 combines with J gene TRBJ2-7; 7 bases are shared with TRBD1. The germline gives CDR1 MDHEN, CDR2 SYDVKM. CDR3 size: 14 residues. After removal of 6 bases from V and 1 base from J, the junction contained 6 bases not matched to a gene. The DNA for the CDR3 is TGTGCCAGCAGACGCCCGGGACAGTCCTACGAGCAGTACTTC. It translates to CASRRPGQSYEQYF.

This clone has only one observation. J is TRBJ2-1 and V is TRBV18, with D possibly TRBD2 on 6 matching bases. This CDR3 comprises 15 residues. V was pared by 3 bases and J by 7 bases, with 16 bases between. Germline V gene data show CDR1 as KGHSH and CDR2 as LQKENI. CDR3 region: CASSPRDSYPNEQFF. In nucleotides, the CDR3 is TGTGCCAGCTCACCCCGGGACTCCTATCCGAATGAGCAGTTCTTC.

The genes are TRBV4-2 and TRBJ2-7; 8 nucleotides align to TRBD2. The CDR3 loop spans 13 amino acids. V lost 4 bases, J lost 3 bases, and 2 bases stayed unmatched. Germline CDR1 LGHNA, CDR2 YNFKEQ. CDR3 residues: CASSPGLVYEQYF. CDR3 DNA: TGTGCCAGCAGCCCGGGACTAGTCTACGAGCAGTACTTC.